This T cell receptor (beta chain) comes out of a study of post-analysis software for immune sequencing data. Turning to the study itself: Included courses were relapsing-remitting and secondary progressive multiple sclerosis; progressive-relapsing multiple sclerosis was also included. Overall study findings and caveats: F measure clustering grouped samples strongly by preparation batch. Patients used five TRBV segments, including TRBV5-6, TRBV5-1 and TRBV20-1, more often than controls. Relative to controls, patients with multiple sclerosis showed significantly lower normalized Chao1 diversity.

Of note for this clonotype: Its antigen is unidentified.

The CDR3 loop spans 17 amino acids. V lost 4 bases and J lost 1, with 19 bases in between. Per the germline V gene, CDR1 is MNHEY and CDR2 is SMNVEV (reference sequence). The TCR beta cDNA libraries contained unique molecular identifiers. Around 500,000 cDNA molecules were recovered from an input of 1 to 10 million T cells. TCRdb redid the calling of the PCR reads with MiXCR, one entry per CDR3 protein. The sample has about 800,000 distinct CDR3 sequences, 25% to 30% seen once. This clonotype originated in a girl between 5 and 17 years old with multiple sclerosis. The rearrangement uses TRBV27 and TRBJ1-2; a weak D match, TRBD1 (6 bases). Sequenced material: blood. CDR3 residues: CASSSTPRGGSNYGYTF. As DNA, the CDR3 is TGTGCCAGCAGTTCTACCCCCCGAGGGGGGAGTAACTATGGCTACACCTTC.